A selection of T cell receptor beta chains follows, all from one sample in a study of T cell repertoires in cytomegalovirus infection. From the reads, TCRdb called clonotypes with MiXCR, one entry per CDR3 protein. The repertoire holds hundreds of thousands of distinct CDR3 sequences, with almost 30% as singletons. No antigen is known for these receptors. Sequencing was performed on cultured PBMCs, taken from culture after CMV antigen stimulation. The receptor source for this set is a human donor in good health (CMV status not recorded). Some clones in this sample may be carry-over from other donors' samples. The CDR3 runs from the conserved cysteine through the conserved F or W. Each record gives: J gene, D gene, clone size, V gene, CDR3 protein, CDR3 DNA. D genes are given only for firm matches. Not every row has a clone size; where given, it reads once, few, many or a size class.

TRBJ1-5,NA,NA,TRBV2,CASRGASLNQPQHF,TGTGCCAGCAGGGGGGCCTCCTTGAATCAGCCCCAGCATTTT
TRBJ2-7,TRBD2,once,TRBV5-1,CASTPEAGGLYEQYF,TGCGCCAGCACCCCAGAAGCGGGAGGGCTGTACGAGCAGTACTTC
TRBJ1-5,NA,few,TRBV7-2,CASSLEAGAGQPQHF,TGTGCCAGCAGCTTAGAGGCGGGGGCGGGTCAGCCCCAGCATTTT
TRBJ1-2,NA,NA,TRBV2,CASTLDLTYGYTF,TGTGCCAGCACCCTGGACCTGACCTATGGCTACACCTTC
TRBJ1-6,NA,many,TRBV4-2,CASSQVQGIGSSLHF,TGTGCCAGCAGCCAAGTCCAGGGAATTGGTTCCTCCCTCCACTTT
TRBJ1-1,NA,few,TRBV7-3,CASSLDGRGTEAFF,TGTGCCAGCAGCTTAGACGGAAGAGGGACTGAAGCTTTCTTT
TRBJ1-4,NA,NA,TRBV6-1,CASTSTNEKLFF,TGTGCCAGCACCTCAACTAATGAAAAACTGTTTTTT
TRBJ1-3,NA,few,TRBV6-5,CASRMFLSGNTIYF,TGTGCCAGCAGGATGTTCCTCTCTGGAAACACCATATATTTT
TRBJ1-3,NA,NA,TRBV20-1,CSAPDRRGHGNTIYF,TGCAGTGCCCCAGACCGGCGGGGCCATGGAAACACCATATATTTT
TRBJ2-2,TRBD2,NA,TRBV4-1,CASSQVSGVLGELFF,TGCGCCAGCAGCCAAGTTAGCGGGGTGCTAGGGGAGCTGTTTTTT
TRBJ1-4,TRBD1,NA,TRBV7-2,CASSLSSGQINEKLFF,TGTGCCAGCAGCTTAAGTTCGGGACAGATAAATGAAAAACTGTTTTTT
TRBJ2-3,NA,NA,TRBV7-6,CASSLVGGVMYF,TGTGCCAGCAGCTTAGTGGGGGGCGTAATGTATTTT